This entry is about one T cell receptor (beta chain). What this receptor recognizes is not known. Base qualities are missing; no much larger clone stands one base away. The data were obtained in a study of response to subunit inactivated influenza vaccine (dated by TCRdb to the late 2010s). Turning to the overall study: Deep quantitative profiling of the T cell receptor repertoire was used in the study to follow responses to a trivalent subunit inactivated influenza vaccine. Broad study findings and their caveats: The authors proposed that each seasonal influenza vaccination may bring in only a limited number of new T cells.

Library method: RT-PCR. The instrument was an Illumina HiSeq 2500. The public reads were reanalyzed by TCRdb: fastp trimming at Q25, MiXCR alignment, in-frame beta chains only. Records with the same CDR3 protein are collapsed into one entry carrying the most frequent genes and DNA. The sample table records about 520,000 distinct CDR3 sequences; over 25% of these occur just once. The top ten hold about 1.9% of the sample. The sample was CD4+ T cells sorted from PBMCs, taken about 5 days after vaccination. This clonotype was sampled from a middle-aged man who received an inactivated influenza vaccine. Donor details come from another sample of the same person, matched by shared clones.

The CDR3: CASSSGGFGYNEQFF. The sequence in DNA is TGCGCCAGCAGCTCTGGGGGGTTCGGATACAATGAGCAGTTCTTC. The rearranged segments are TRBV5-1 and TRBJ2-1; TRBD2 is perhaps the D gene, given 6 matching bases. The CDR3 numbers 15 residues from cysteine through phenylalanine. The entry retains the CDR3 DNA only, 45 bases that are in frame from base 1. Between the V and J ends, shortened by 3 bases and 4 bases respectively, the junction contains 14 bases. The germline V gene gives CDR1 as SGHRS and CDR2 as YFSETQ. Reference TRBV5-1 and TRBJ2-1 genes cover what lies past the CDR3, so the full variable domain is KAGVTQTPRYLIKTRGQQVTLSCSPISGHRSVSWYQQTPGQGLQFLFEYFSETQRNKGNFPGRFSGRQFSNSRSEMNVSTLELGDSALYLCASSSGGFGYNEQFFGPGTRLTVL.